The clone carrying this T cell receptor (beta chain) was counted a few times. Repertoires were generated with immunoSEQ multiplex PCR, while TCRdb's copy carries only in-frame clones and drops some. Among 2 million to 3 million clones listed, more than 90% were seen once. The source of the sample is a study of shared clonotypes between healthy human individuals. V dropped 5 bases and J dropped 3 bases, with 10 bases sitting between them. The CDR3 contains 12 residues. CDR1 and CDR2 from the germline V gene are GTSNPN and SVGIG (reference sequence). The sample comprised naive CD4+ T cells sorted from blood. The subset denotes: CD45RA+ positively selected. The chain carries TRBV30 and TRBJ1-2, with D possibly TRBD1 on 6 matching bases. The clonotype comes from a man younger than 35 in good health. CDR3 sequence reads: CAWQGWDYGYTF. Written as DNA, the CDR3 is TGTGCCTGGCAGGGGTGGGACTATGGCTACACCTTC.